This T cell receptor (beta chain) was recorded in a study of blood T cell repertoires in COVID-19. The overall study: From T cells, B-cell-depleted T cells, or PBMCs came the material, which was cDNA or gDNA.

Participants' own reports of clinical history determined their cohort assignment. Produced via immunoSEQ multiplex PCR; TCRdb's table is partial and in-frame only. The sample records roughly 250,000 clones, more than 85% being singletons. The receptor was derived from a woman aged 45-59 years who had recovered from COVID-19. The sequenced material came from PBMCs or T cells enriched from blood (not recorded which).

As DNA, the CDR3 is TGTGCCATCAGCTCGGACAGGGACTACGAGCAGTACTTC. As protein: CAISSDRDYEQYF. V is TRBV10-3 and J is TRBJ2-7; 8 nucleotides line up with TRBD1. From germline, CDR1 is ENHRY and CDR2 SYGVKD. J was trimmed by 3 bases and V by 6 bases; bases with no gene match: 4. The CDR3 has 13 amino acids.